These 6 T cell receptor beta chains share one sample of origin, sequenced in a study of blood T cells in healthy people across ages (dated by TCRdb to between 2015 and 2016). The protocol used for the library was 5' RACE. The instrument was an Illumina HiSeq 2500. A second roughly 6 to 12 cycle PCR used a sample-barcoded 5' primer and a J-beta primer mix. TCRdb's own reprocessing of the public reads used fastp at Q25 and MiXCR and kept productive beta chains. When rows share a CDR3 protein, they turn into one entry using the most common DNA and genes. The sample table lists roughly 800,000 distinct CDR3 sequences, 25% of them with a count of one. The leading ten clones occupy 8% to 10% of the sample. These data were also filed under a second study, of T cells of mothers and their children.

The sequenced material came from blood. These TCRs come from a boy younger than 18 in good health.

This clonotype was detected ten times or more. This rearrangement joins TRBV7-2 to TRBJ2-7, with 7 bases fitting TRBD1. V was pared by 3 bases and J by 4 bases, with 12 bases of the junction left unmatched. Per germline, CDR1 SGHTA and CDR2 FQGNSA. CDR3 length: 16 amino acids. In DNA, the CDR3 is TGTGCCAGCAGCTTCCTACCCCTCTCGACAGGGTACGAGCAGTACTTC. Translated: CASSFLPLSTGYEQYF. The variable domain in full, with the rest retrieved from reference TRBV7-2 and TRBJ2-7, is GAGVSQSPSNKVTEKGKDVELRCDPISGHTALYWYRQSLGQGLEFLIYFQGNSAPDKSGLPSDRFSAERTGGSVSTLTIQRTQQEDSAVYLCASSFLPLSTGYEQYFGPGTRLTVT.

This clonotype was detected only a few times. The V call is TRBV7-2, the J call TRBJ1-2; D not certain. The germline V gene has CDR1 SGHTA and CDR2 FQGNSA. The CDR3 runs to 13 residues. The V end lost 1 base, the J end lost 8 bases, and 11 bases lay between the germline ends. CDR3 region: CASSLGTQGGYTF. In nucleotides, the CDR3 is TGTGCCAGCAGCTTAGGGACGCAAGGCGGCTACACCTTC. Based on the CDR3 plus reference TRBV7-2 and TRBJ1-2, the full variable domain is GAGVSQSPSNKVTEKGKDVELRCDPISGHTALYWYRQSLGQGLEFLIYFQGNSAPDKSGLPSDRFSAERTGGSVSTLTIQRTQQEDSAVYLCASSLGTQGGYTFGSGTRLTVV.

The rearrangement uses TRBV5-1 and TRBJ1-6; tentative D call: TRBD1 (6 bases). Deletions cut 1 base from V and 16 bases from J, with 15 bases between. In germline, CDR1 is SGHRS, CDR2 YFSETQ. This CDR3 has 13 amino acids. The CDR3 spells CASSLLQPRGLHF. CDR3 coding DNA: TGCGCCAGCAGCTTGTTGCAGCCCAGGGGTCTCCACTTT.

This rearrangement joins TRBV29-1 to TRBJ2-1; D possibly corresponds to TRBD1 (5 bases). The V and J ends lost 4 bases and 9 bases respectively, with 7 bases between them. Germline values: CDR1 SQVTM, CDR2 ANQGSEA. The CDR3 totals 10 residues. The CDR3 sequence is CSVVRGEQFF. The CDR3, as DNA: TGCAGCGTTGTAAGGGGTGAGCAGTTCTTC.

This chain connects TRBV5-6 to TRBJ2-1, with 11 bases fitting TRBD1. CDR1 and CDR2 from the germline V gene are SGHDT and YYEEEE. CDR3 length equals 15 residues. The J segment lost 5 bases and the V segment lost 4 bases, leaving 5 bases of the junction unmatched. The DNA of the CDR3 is TGTGCCAGCAGCCCGCTGGGACAGGGGGACAATGAGCAGTTCTTC. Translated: CASSPLGQGDNEQFF.

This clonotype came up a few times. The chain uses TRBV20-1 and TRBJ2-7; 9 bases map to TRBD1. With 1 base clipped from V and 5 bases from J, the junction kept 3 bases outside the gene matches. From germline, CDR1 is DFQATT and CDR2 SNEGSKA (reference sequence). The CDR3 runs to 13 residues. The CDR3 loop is CSARGTGDHEQYF. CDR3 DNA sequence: TGCAGTGCTAGAGGGACAGGGGACCACGAGCAGTACTTC.